The 23 T cell receptor beta chains presented below share a single source sample, sequenced in a study of control samples from healthy donors and cancer patients. Libraries were prepared by immunoSEQ multiplex PCR; TCRdb keeps only in-frame clonotypes and omits some of them. Of roughly 180,000 clones listed, over 85% were seen once; the top ten hold approximately 4%. Sequences were obtained from blood. Source of these receptors: a woman aged 60-75 years in good health.

The CDR3 DNA sequence: TGTGCCAGCAGCTTTTCGGGGGGCCTGAACACTGAAGCTTTCTTT. Residues: CASSFSGGLNTEAFF. This chain uses TRBV7-2 with TRBJ1-1; perhaps TRBD1 as D (6 bases). V was shortened by 3 bases and J by 0 bases, with 11 bases between the two germline ends. This CDR3 comprises 15 residues. Germline values: CDR1 SGHTA, CDR2 FQGNSA.

The DNA of the CDR3 is TGTGCCAGCAGCTTATCCACCGGGACACCTACGCCGAACACTGAAGCTTTCTTT. The encoded protein is CASSLSTGTPTPNTEAFF. The chain recombines TRBV7-6 with TRBJ1-1; D might be TRBD1 (6 bases). CDR1 and CDR2 from the germline V gene are SGHVS and FNYEAQ. Trimming removed 2 bases from V and 1 base from J, with 20 bases in between. The CDR3 loop spans 18 amino acids.

The genes are TRBV12-5 and TRBJ2-3; 7 bases map to TRBD2. The CDR3 sequence is 17 residues long. Trimming cost V 6 bases and J 5 bases; bases outside gene matches: 17. Germline CDR1 is LGHNT and CDR2 is FRNRAP. The CDR3 region is CASGATAFASGRDTQYF. CDR3 sequence (DNA): TGTGCTAGTGGGGCCACCGCATTCGCTAGCGGTAGAGATACGCAGTATTTT. Supplemented by reference TRBV12-5 and TRBJ2-3, the full variable domain reads DARVTQTPRHKVTEMGQEVTMRCQPILGHNTVFWYRQTMMQGLELLAYFRNRAPLDDSGMPKDRFSAEMPDATLATLKIQPSEPRDSAVYFCASGATAFASGRDTQYFGPGTRLTVL.

This clone was seen only once. This chain connects TRBV14 to TRBJ2-7; D perhaps matches TRBD1 (5 bases). This CDR3 region has 12 residues. Trimming cost V 4 bases and J 3 bases, with 7 bases left between them. CDR1 SGHDN and CDR2 FVKESK come from the germline V gene. The CDR3 region is CASSRGGYEQYF. In DNA form, the CDR3 reads TGTGCCAGCAGCCGGGGCGGCTACGAGCAGTACTTC. Filled out from reference TRBV14 and TRBJ2-7, the complete variable domain reads EAGVTQFPSHSVIEKGQTVTLRCDPISGHDNLYWYRRVMGKEIKFLLHFVKESKQDESGMPNNRFLAERTGGTYSTLKVQPAELEDSGVYFCASSRGGYEQYFGPGTRLTVT.

The V call is TRBV5-3, the J call TRBJ1-3; no clear D. TRBV5-3 is labeled an ORF, and its function is uncertain. Deletions cut 0 bases from V and 3 bases from J, with 7 bases between. The CDR3 length is 14 residues. The CDR3 loop reads CARSLGPGGNTIYF. Written as DNA, the CDR3 is TGTGCCAGAAGCTTGGGGCCTGGTGGAAACACCATATATTTT.

The CDR3 is CASSYLSTSYGYTF. CDR3 coding DNA: TGTGCCAGCAGTTACTTGAGCACAAGCTATGGCTACACCTTC. The chain employs TRBV6-5 and TRBJ1-2; no firm D call. The CDR3 consists of 14 residues. Germline V gene sequence: CDR1 MNHEY, CDR2 SVGAGI. Trimming cost V 1 base and J 4 bases, with 10 bases left between them.

The chain employs TRBV7-2 and TRBJ2-1; no firm D call. CDR3 length: 16 amino acids. In germline, CDR1 is SGHTA, CDR2 FQGNSA. V was clipped by 1 base and J by 4 bases, with 14 bases between them. The CDR3 protein is CASSLVLKSFYNEQFF. CDR3 nucleotides: TGTGCCAGCAGCTTAGTTCTCAAATCATTTTACAATGAGCAGTTCTTC.

The rearrangement links TRBV10-3 to TRBJ1-5; D remains unclear. Germline CDR1 ENHRY, CDR2 SYGVKD. This CDR3 spans 17 amino acids. V was clipped by 2 bases and J by 0 bases, with 14 bases between them. The CDR3: CAISEIPRMYSNQPQHF. CDR3 sequence (DNA): TGTGCCATCAGTGAGATCCCCCGCATGTATAGCAATCAGCCCCAGCATTTT.

In its sample, this clone was seen once. The chain joins TRBV18 to TRBJ2-7; D remains ambiguous. CDR1 is KGHSH and CDR2 is LQKENI in the germline V gene. CDR3 length equals 11 residues. The ends were cut back, 6 bases at V and 0 bases at J, with 3 bases in the middle. The CDR3 is CASSTSYEQYF. CDR3 DNA: TGTGCCAGCTCCACCTCCTACGAGCAGTACTTC.

This chain links TRBV4-3 with TRBJ2-6, with a weak D call TRBD2 (5 bases). V shed 1 base and J shed 1 base, with 8 bases lying between them. This CDR3 is built from 16 residues. CDR1 is LGHNA, CDR2 YSLEER, per germline. For the CDR3, the DNA is TGCGCCAGCAGCCAAGGAGGAGGTTCTGGGGCCAACGTCCTGACTTTC. As protein: CASSQGGGSGANVLTF.

The V gene is TRBV30, the J gene TRBJ1-2; perhaps TRBD1 as D (5 bases). Trimming took off 1 base at V and 7 bases at J, with 10 bases between the two ends. CDR3 length: 12 amino acids. Germline V gene data show CDR1 as GTSNPN and CDR2 as SVGIG (reference sequence). Here the CDR3 reads CAWSGARGGYTF. The CDR3 DNA reads TGTGCCTGGAGTGGGGCAAGGGGTGGCTACACCTTC. The full variable domain, its missing parts supplied by reference TRBV30 and TRBJ1-2, is SQTIHQWPATLVQPVGSPLSLECTVEGTSNPNLYWYRQAAGRGLQLLFYSVGIGQISSEVPQNLSASRPQDRQFILSSKKLLLSDSGFYLCAWSGARGGYTFGSGTRLTVV.

The chain combines TRBV5-1 with TRBJ1-5; TRBD1 matches at 11 bases. CDR3 length equals 14 residues. Losses at the gene ends were 4 bases for V and 10 bases for J; bases not matched to a gene: 7. CDR1 and CDR2 from the germline V gene are SGHRS and YFSETQ. The CDR3 sequence: CASSPGTGGGPQHF. The CDR3 nucleotides read TGCGCCAGCAGCCCCGGGACAGGGGGAGGTCCCCAGCATTTT.

The chain recombines TRBV6-6 with TRBJ1-3, with a tentative D call TRBD1 (6 bases). The germline V gene encodes CDR1 MNHNY and CDR2 SVGAGI (reference sequence). This CDR3 has 16 residues. Trimming removed 3 bases from V and 2 bases from J, with 14 bases in between. CDR3 bases: TGTGCCAGCAGTTATGCAGGGGAGATCACTGGAAACACCATATATTTT. Its protein is CASSYAGEITGNTIYF.

This rearrangement joins TRBV6-5 to TRBJ1-1; D is ambiguous. The germline V gene encodes CDR1 MNHEY and CDR2 SVGAGI. The V end lost 0 bases, the J end lost 8 bases, and 16 bases lay between the germline ends. This CDR3 has 15 amino acids. This CDR3 is CASSYSSRGPGEAFF. The DNA for the CDR3 is TGTGCCAGCAGTTACTCGAGTAGAGGGCCCGGGGAAGCTTTCTTT.

This sequence joins TRBV9 and TRBJ2-5, with 7 bases fitting TRBD2. CDR3 length: 16 residues. V shed 3 bases and J 3 bases; nucleotides not matched to a gene: 11. Germline V gene lookup returns CDR1 SGDLS and CDR2 YYNGEE. CDR3 in DNA: TGTGCCAGCAGCGCTAGTGGACTAGTTGGCAAAGAGACCCAGTACTTC. It is translated as CASSASGLVGKETQYF.

The chain recombines TRBV25-1 with TRBJ1-5; a possible D gene is TRBD1 (5 bases). The CDR3 is made up of 14 amino acids. CDR1 and CDR2 (germline): MGHDK, SYGVNS. Trimming pared 4 bases from V and 6 bases from J, leaving 13 bases between. The CDR3 nucleotides are TGTGCCAGCAGTGGATCAGGGAGGGTTCAGCCCCAGCATTTT. The encoded protein is CASSGSGRVQPQHF.

V gene TRBV6-5 combines with J gene TRBJ1-6; 7 bases are a match to TRBD1. V lost 2 bases, J lost 7 bases, and 5 bases stayed unmatched. CDR1 and CDR2 from the germline V gene are MNHEY and SVGAGI. The CDR3 runs 15 residues. The chain's CDR3 is CASSYTGTENSPLHF. As DNA, the CDR3 is TGTGCCAGCAGTTACACCGGGACAGAAAATTCACCCCTCCACTTT.

The CDR3 sequence is CASSQGFGGEQYF. In DNA form, the CDR3 reads TGCGCCAGCAGCCAAGGCTTTGGCGGGGAGCAGTACTTC. This chain links TRBV4-3 with TRBJ2-7; D may be TRBD2 (5 bases). CDR1 LGHNA and CDR2 YSLEER come from the germline V gene. V lost 1 base and J lost 7, with 11 bases in between. The CDR3 covers 13 residues.

This clone has only one observation. The CDR3 reads CASSPSLSSEAFF. The CDR3 DNA reads TGTGCCAGCTCACCAAGTCTTTCGTCTGAAGCTTTCTTT. The rearrangement links TRBV18 to TRBJ1-1; D unresolved. Germline loops: CDR1 KGHSH, CDR2 LQKENI. Trimming stripped 2 bases from V and 6 bases from J, with 10 bases between. CDR3 length: 13 residues.

This chain links TRBV5-1 with TRBJ2-6, with a possible D match to TRBD2 (6 bases). Trimming cost V 4 bases and J 0 bases, with 8 bases left between them. This CDR3 is 15 amino acids long. Germline lookup yields CDR1 SGHRS and CDR2 YFSETQ. The CDR3 region has the DNA TGCGCCAGCAGCCCCGGGAGCTCTGGGGCCAACGTCCTGACTTTC. Translation: CASSPGSSGANVLTF.

The J gene is TRBJ2-7, the V gene TRBV4-1; 8 bases are shared with TRBD1. This CDR3 is 17 amino acids long. Looked up from germline, CDR1 is MGHRA and CDR2 is YSYEKL. Trimming cost V 4 bases and J 3 bases; bases outside gene matches: 14. CDR3 loop: CASSRSAGGNLGYEQYF. Here the CDR3 DNA reads TGCGCCAGCAGCCGGAGCGCAGGGGGCAACCTTGGCTACGAGCAGTACTTC.

This clone is labeled as medium-sized. The chain carries TRBV30 and TRBJ1-3; no clear D gene. The CDR3 length is 14 residues. CDR1 and CDR2 (germline): GTSNPN, SVGIG (reference sequence). Deletions cut 0 bases from V and 9 bases from J, with 15 bases between. CDR3 DNA sequence: TGTGCCTGGAGTGTCCCCTCCGAGGTCGGCACCATATATTTT. Translation: CAWSVPSEVGTIYF. Variable domain in full (rest from reference TRBV30 and TRBJ1-3): SQTIHQWPATLVQPVGSPLSLECTVEGTSNPNLYWYRQAAGRGLQLLFYSVGIGQISSEVPQNLSASRPQDRQFILSSKKLLLSDSGFYLCAWSVPSEVGTIYFGEGSWLTVV.

The rearrangement links TRBV19 to TRBJ1-4; D gene uncertain. Trimming left V 5 bases short and J 3 bases short, with 7 bases between. Germline V gene data show CDR1 as LNHDA and CDR2 as SQIVND (reference sequence). This CDR3 has 13 residues. CDR3 sequence reads: CASSSQANEKLFF. As DNA, the CDR3 is TGTGCCAGTAGTTCCCAAGCTAATGAAAAACTGTTTTTT.